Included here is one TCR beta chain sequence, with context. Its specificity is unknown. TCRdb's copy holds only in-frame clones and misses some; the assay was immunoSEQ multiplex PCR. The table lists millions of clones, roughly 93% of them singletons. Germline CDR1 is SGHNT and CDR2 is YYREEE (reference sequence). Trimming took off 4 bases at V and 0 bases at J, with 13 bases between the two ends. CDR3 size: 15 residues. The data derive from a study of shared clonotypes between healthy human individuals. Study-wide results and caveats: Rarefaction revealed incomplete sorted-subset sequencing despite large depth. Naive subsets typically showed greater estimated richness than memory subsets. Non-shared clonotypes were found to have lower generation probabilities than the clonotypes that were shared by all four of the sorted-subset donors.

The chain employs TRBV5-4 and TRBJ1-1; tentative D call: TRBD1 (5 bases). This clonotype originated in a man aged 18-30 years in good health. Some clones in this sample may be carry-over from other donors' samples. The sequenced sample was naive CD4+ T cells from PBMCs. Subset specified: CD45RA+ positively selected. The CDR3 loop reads CASSRTDRVNTEAFF. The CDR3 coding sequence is TGTGCCAGCAGCCGAACCGACAGAGTGAACACTGAAGCTTTCTTT.